The T cell receptor beta chain described here comes from a study of human T cells and chemical hapten exposure. Overall study results and limits: TCRs above 1 in 1000 frequency stayed constant with DPC sensitization. Alopecia affecting every donor means their immune response may not match healthy people's.

TCRdb analysed the RACE reads with MiXCR anew, one entry per CDR3 protein. The data contain 35,000 to 45,000 distinct CDR3 sequences, about 8.9% of them seen just once; the ten biggest clones take up around 16%. This CDR3 has 17 amino acids. The V and J ends lost 3 bases and 5 bases, in that order; junction bases with no gene match: 13. This clonotype was counted at least ten times. Its specificity is not known. Specified time point: patch test 2, 6 weeks after DPC sensitization. This sample's treatment: therapeutic diphenylcyclopropenone sensitization with weekly scalp DPC. Source: whole blood, taken in connection with sensitization to the hapten diphenylcyclopropenone (DPC). This chain uses TRBV12-3 or TRBV12-4 with TRBJ2-5, with 9 bases identical to TRBD2. This clonotype was obtained from a woman between 40 and 50 years old with alopecia areata. Some clones in this sample may be carry-over from other donors' samples. CDR3 in amino acids: CASSFQVGAGGSETQYF. CDR3 nucleotides: TGTGCCAGCAGTTTCCAGGTCGGAGCGGGGGGATCGGAGACCCAGTACTTC.